A selection of T cell receptor beta chains follows, all from one sample in a study of blood T cell repertoires in COVID-19. Profiling relied on immunoSEQ multiplex PCR, and the TCRdb table lists in-frame clones only, not all of them. This sample has under 200,000 clones, with around 80% found just once. The sample consisted of peripheral blood. These receptors all stem from a man aged 25 to 45 with active or convalescent COVID-19. Both conserved end residues are part of each CDR3. D genes are given only for firm matches. Some rows mark clone size as missing; the rest say once, few, many or name a class of expanded clone.

CDR3	DNA	size	D	V	length	J
CAGQQGFTYNSPLHF	TGTGCCGGTCAACAGGGGTTTACCTATAATTCACCCCTCCACTTT	NA	TRBD1	TRBV2	15	TRBJ1-6
CATSDLHPGNPGYTF	TGTGCCACCAGTGATTTGCACCCAGGGAACCCTGGCTACACCTTC	NA	NA	TRBV24-1	15	TRBJ1-2
CASSESSGTRGTEAFF	TGCGCCAGCAGTGAGTCGTCCGGCACCAGGGGGACTGAAGCTTTCTTT	NA	TRBD1	TRBV10-1	16	TRBJ1-1
CASSDLQGKAFF	TGTGCCAGCAGTGACCTGCAGGGTAAAGCTTTCTTT	once	NA	TRBV6-4	12	TRBJ1-1
CASSILAGVVGANVLTF	TGTGCCAGTAGTATTCTAGCGGGAGTGGTGGGGGCCAACGTCCTGACTTTC	NA	TRBD2	TRBV19	17	TRBJ2-6
CASSVGGVDGYGYTF	TGTGCCAGCAGCGTAGGGGGAGTAGATGGCTATGGCTACACCTTC	NA	NA	TRBV9	15	TRBJ1-2
CASRRTGMNTEAFF	TGTGCCAGCAGACGGACAGGGATGAACACTGAAGCTTTCTTT	NA	TRBD1	TRBV11-3	14	TRBJ1-1
CASSDGGSYGYTF	TGTGCCAGCAGTGACGGAGGTAGCTATGGCTACACCTTC	NA	NA	TRBV6-4	13	TRBJ1-2
CASSPQDYRTNTGELFF	TGCGCCAGCAGCCCTCAAGATTACAGGACAAACACCGGGGAGCTGTTTTTT	NA	NA	TRBV4-3	17	TRBJ2-2
CASSLSINYEQYF	TGTGCCAGCAGCTTATCTATCAACTACGAGCAGTACTTC	NA	NA	TRBV11-3	13	TRBJ2-7
CAWSVPGKMNIQYF	TGTGCCTGGAGTGTACCGGGGAAAATGAACATTCAGTACTTC	few	NA	TRBV30	14	TRBJ2-4
CASSNGQARGGRGNEQFF	TGCGCCAGCAGCAACGGGCAAGCGCGGGGGGGCCGGGGCAATGAGCAGTTCTTC	NA	TRBD2	TRBV4-1	18	TRBJ2-1
CASSAPGQGDYGYTF	TGTGCCAGCAGTGCCCCGGGACAGGGTGACTATGGCTACACCTTC	NA	TRBD1	TRBV28	15	TRBJ1-2
CASSHGVGGGTEAFF	TGCGCCAGCAGCCACGGGGTCGGGGGAGGAACTGAAGCTTTCTTT	NA	NA	TRBV5-1	15	TRBJ1-1
CASSLMGGAVAFF	TGTGCCAGCAGTCTAATGGGGGGGGCGGTGGCTTTCTTT	NA	NA	TRBV12-3/TRBV12-4	13	TRBJ1-1
CASRYGTSGTSYEQYF	TGTGCCAGCAGATACGGGACTAGCGGTACCTCCTACGAGCAGTACTTC	many	TRBD2	TRBV7-2	16	TRBJ2-7
CASSYGTSVLGNTDTQYF	TGCGCCAGCAGCTACGGGACTAGCGTTTTGGGTAACACAGATACGCAGTATTTT	NA	TRBD2	TRBV4-1	18	TRBJ2-3
CASSLRRGPDWGETQYF	TGTGCCAGCAGCTTGAGGAGGGGGCCCGATTGGGGAGAGACCCAGTACTTC	NA	NA	TRBV5-6	17	TRBJ2-5
CSVEFRAEAFF	TGCAGCGTTGAATTTCGTGCTGAAGCTTTCTTT	NA	NA	TRBV29-1	11	TRBJ1-1
CASSLGFGVGAFF	TGTGCCAGCAGCTTAGGCTTCGGGGTCGGTGCTTTCTTT	NA	NA	TRBV7-2	13	TRBJ1-1
CASNQDRRYGYTF	TGTGCCAGTAACCAGGACAGGCGCTATGGCTACACCTTC	NA	TRBD1	TRBV19	13	TRBJ1-2
CASSIAGGPGFREQFF	TGTGCCAGTAGTATAGCAGGGGGACCAGGCTTTCGGGAGCAGTTCTTC	NA	TRBD1	TRBV19	16	TRBJ2-1
CASSQDAEATRIETQYF	TGCGCCAGCAGCCAAGACGCTGAAGCGACTAGGATCGAGACCCAGTACTTC	once	NA	TRBV4-1	17	TRBJ2-5
CASSEALAGLANEQYF	TGTGCCAGCAGTGAAGCGCTTGCGGGACTAGCGAACGAGCAGTACTTC	once	TRBD2	TRBV2	16	TRBJ2-7
CASSPREGEPQHF	TGTGCCAGTAGTCCCCGGGAGGGAGAGCCCCAGCATTTT	NA	NA	TRBV19	13	TRBJ1-5
CASSYSGKGHQPQHF	TGTGCCAGCAGTTACTCCGGTAAGGGGCATCAGCCCCAGCATTTT	few	NA	TRBV6-5	15	TRBJ1-5
CAVESGTGFTGELFF	TGTGCCGTCGAATCCGGGACAGGCTTCACCGGGGAGCTGTTTTTT	NA	TRBD1	TRBV19	15	TRBJ2-2
CASSYSTGGYGYTF	TGTGCCAGCAGTTACTCTACTGGAGGCTATGGCTACACCTTC	NA	NA	TRBV6-5	14	TRBJ1-2
CASSTLAPDTGELFF	TGTGCCAGCAGTACATTAGCGCCGGACACCGGGGAGCTGTTTTTT	NA	NA	TRBV27	15	TRBJ2-2
CASSLSGSGNTIYF	TGTGCCAGCAGCTTGTCCGGCTCTGGAAACACCATATATTTT	NA	NA	TRBV11-2	14	TRBJ1-3
CASSQVAGSNTEAFF	TGTGCCAGCAGCCAAGTGGCGGGTTCGAACACTGAAGCTTTCTTT	NA	NA	TRBV3-1/TRBV3-2	15	TRBJ1-1
CASSLAGGPHEQFF	TGTGCCAGCAGCTTAGCGGGAGGGCCTCATGAGCAGTTCTTC	NA	TRBD2	TRBV7-6	14	TRBJ2-1
CASSLAGGGELFF	TGTGCCAGCAGTTTAGCGGGGGGCGGGGAGCTGTTTTTT	NA	TRBD2	TRBV2	13	TRBJ2-2
CASSGRQGAAQPQHF	TGTGCCAGTAGTGGACGACAGGGGGCGGCTCAGCCCCAGCATTTT	NA	TRBD1	TRBV19	15	TRBJ1-5
CASSLKQGGEKLFF	TGTGCCAGCAGCTTGAAACAGGGTGGTGAAAAACTGTTTTTT	once	NA	TRBV5-4	14	TRBJ1-4
CASSAPSQGASNQPQHF	TGTGCCAGCAGTGCCCCGTCTCAGGGGGCTAGCAATCAGCCCCAGCATTTT	NA	TRBD1	TRBV6-1	17	TRBJ1-5
CASSGRAGTDTQYF	TGCGCCAGCAGCGGCAGGGCCGGCACAGATACGCAGTATTTT	NA	NA	TRBV5-1	14	TRBJ2-3
CASSLSGLNTEAFF	TGCGCCAGCAGCTTGTCAGGGTTGAACACTGAAGCTTTCTTT	NA	NA	TRBV5-1	14	TRBJ1-1
CASKSGVGEKLFF	TGTGCCAGCAAATCCGGGGTAGGCGAAAAACTGTTTTTT	NA	NA	TRBV12-3/TRBV12-4	13	TRBJ1-4
CASSLTGTTTEAFF	TGTGCCAGCAGCTTAACCGGGACTACGACTGAAGCTTTCTTT	few	NA	TRBV7-3	14	TRBJ1-1
CASSQDIGRKNTEAFF	TGTGCCAGCAGCCAAGATATCGGGAGGAAGAACACTGAAGCTTTCTTT	NA	NA	TRBV3-1/TRBV3-2	16	TRBJ1-1
CASSVDSNYGYTF	TGCGCCAGCAGCGTTGACAGTAACTATGGCTACACCTTC	NA	NA	TRBV5-1	13	TRBJ1-2
CSATDREEAFF	TGCAGTGCAACGGACAGGGAAGAAGCTTTCTTT	NA	TRBD1	TRBV20-1	11	TRBJ1-1
CASSDGGHGGYNEQFF	TGTGCCAGCAGCGACGGGGGGCATGGTGGCTACAATGAGCAGTTCTTC	few	NA	TRBV28	16	TRBJ2-1
CASSPGLGNQPQHF	TGCGCCAGCAGTCCAGGACTTGGCAATCAGCCCCAGCATTTT	NA	NA	TRBV23-1	14	TRBJ1-5
CATSGQPKQDGYTF	TGTGCCACCAGTGGACAGCCTAAGCAAGATGGCTACACCTTC	NA	NA	TRBV24-1	14	TRBJ1-2
CAWTSTIGRGLNEQFF	TGTGCCTGGACTTCGACAATTGGCAGGGGGCTCAATGAGCAGTTCTTC	NA	TRBD1	TRBV30	16	TRBJ2-1
CASSYAGVVANEKLFF	TGTGCCAGCAGTTACGCAGGGGTTGTGGCTAATGAAAAACTGTTTTTT	NA	NA	TRBV6-5	16	TRBJ1-4
CASSLGQLNTEAFF	TGTGCCAGCAGCTTGGGACAGCTGAACACTGAAGCTTTCTTT	NA	TRBD1	TRBV11-1	14	TRBJ1-1
CASSYARDRDSTDTQYF	TGTGCCAGCAGTTACGCCCGGGACAGGGACAGCACAGATACGCAGTATTTT	NA	TRBD1	TRBV6-2/TRBV6-3	17	TRBJ2-3
CASSHNPAGGLVNEQFF	TGTGCCAGCAGCCATAATCCGGCGGGGGGCTTGGTAAATGAGCAGTTCTTC	NA	TRBD2	TRBV3-1/TRBV3-2	17	TRBJ2-1
CASSSDLAGVVETQYF	TGTGCCAGCAGCTCCGATCTAGCGGGAGTTGTAGAGACCCAGTACTTC	once	TRBD2	TRBV5-8	16	TRBJ2-5
CASSFSTGELFF	TGTGCCAGCAGCTTTAGCACCGGGGAGCTGTTTTTT	NA	NA	TRBV5-8	12	TRBJ2-2
CASSSGGALYNEQFF	TGTGCCAGCAGTTCGGGAGGGGCGTTGTACAATGAGCAGTTCTTC	NA	TRBD2	TRBV6-5	15	TRBJ2-1